Detailed here is one TCR beta chain. Its antigen is as yet unknown. This CDR3 has 14 amino acids. With 2 bases removed from V and 3 bases from J, the gap between germline ends came to 10 bases. Per the germline V gene, CDR1 is MGHRA and CDR2 is YSYEKL. Investigators reverse transcribed all isolated RNA, so they sequenced expressed TCRB transcripts. The repertoire was sequenced with immunoSEQ multiplex PCR; TCRdb's copy has only in-frame clones and lacks some. The table records hundreds of thousands of clones, about 63% of them present only once. The entry originates in a study of beta chain features in type 1 diabetes. Study background: The samples had about 100,000,000 sorted cells examined in all. Study-wide results and caveats: Among patients, naive, central memory and Treg TCRB repertoires appeared more similar than among healthy donors. TCRB CDR3 length was moderately but significantly reduced in all four CD4+ subsets of Type 1 diabetes patients. The question left open here concerned HLA type influencing TCRB rearrangement.

This receptor was identified in a man aged 25 to 45 in good health. The V and J genes are TRBV4-1 and TRBJ1-1; D gene uncertain. Sequencing was carried out using naive CD4+ T cells from blood. The CDR3 DNA is TGCGCCAGCAGCCAACCAACCCAAGACACTGAAGCTTTCTTT. Translating it yields CASSQPTQDTEAFF.